A selection of T cell receptor beta chains follows, all from one sample in a study of cytomegalovirus exposure and HLA in healthy donors. Only in-frame clones appear in the TCRdb table, and some are missing; sequencing was by immunoSEQ multiplex PCR. The profile shows 150,000 to 200,000 clones, about 80% of them singletons. Sample: PBMCs. Every receptor here comes from a man aged 35 to 55 in good health and CMV-seronegative. The CDR3 runs from the conserved cysteine through the conserved F or W. The order of the fields is clone size, CDR3 length, D gene, V gene, J gene, CDR3 protein, CDR3 DNA. A D gene is named only where the DNA matches it firmly. Some rows mark clone size as missing; the rest say once, few, many or name a class of expanded clone.

>NA|16|NA|TRBV7-3|TRBJ1-2
CASSLTFPGAIYGYTF
TGTGCCAGCAGCTTAACGTTTCCAGGGGCGATCTATGGCTACACCTTC
>NA|15|TRBD1|TRBV19|TRBJ2-7
CASSPGQVRNYEQYF
TGTGCCAGTAGTCCGGGACAGGTCCGGAACTACGAGCAGTACTTC
>NA|15|NA|TRBV6-5|TRBJ2-1
CASSPRRAGRNEQFF
TGTGCCAGTAGCCCTCGGAGGGCTGGACGCAATGAGCAGTTCTTC
>NA|15|TRBD1|TRBV6-1|TRBJ1-2
CASSVLMGDRGRYTF
TGTGCCAGCAGTGTTTTGATGGGGGACAGGGGACGCTACACCTTC
>NA|16|TRBD1|TRBV28|TRBJ1-2
CATTGPLPQGVYGYTF
TGTGCCACCACCGGACCCCTTCCCCAGGGGGTCTATGGCTACACCTTC
>NA|15|NA|TRBV11-3|TRBJ2-2
CASSSGTLNTGELFF
TGTGCCAGCAGCTCCGGGACACTGAACACCGGGGAGCTGTTTTTT
>NA|15|TRBD1|TRBV28|TRBJ2-5
CASSYRDRSRETQYF
TGTGCCAGCAGTTACCGGGACAGGAGCCGAGAGACCCAGTACTTC
>NA|18|TRBD2|TRBV5-1|TRBJ2-1
CASSPNPTSGSIVGEQFF
TGCGCCAGCAGCCCGAATCCGACTAGCGGGTCGATAGTGGGGGAGCAGTTCTTC
>NA|14|NA|TRBV27|TRBJ2-5
CASSLDPGGETQYF
TGTGCCAGCAGTTTAGATCCGGGTGGAGAGACCCAGTACTTC
>NA|15|NA|TRBV28|TRBJ1-5
CASSLTGAGNQPQHF
TGTGCCAGCAGTTTAACCGGAGCGGGCAATCAGCCCCAGCATTTT
>few|20|TRBD2|TRBV6-1|TRBJ2-1
CASSESPLSGLAGEYNEQFF
TGTGCCAGCAGTGAAAGCCCCCTATCGGGACTAGCGGGGGAATACAATGAGCAGTTCTTC
>NA|17|NA|TRBV19|TRBJ1-6
CASSTTGPADGNSPLHF
TGTGCCAGTAGTACTACAGGGCCCGCTGATGGAAATTCACCCCTCCACTTT
>NA|11|NA|TRBV20-1|TRBJ2-5
CSAPTGATQYF
TGCAGTGCCCCCACTGGGGCCACCCAGTACTTC
>NA|14|NA|TRBV9|TRBJ1-3
CASSVGGSRNTIYF
TGTGCCAGCAGCGTAGGCGGCAGCAGAAACACCATATATTTT
>NA|12|NA|TRBV2|TRBJ2-7
CASRRGGYEQYF
TGTGCCAGCAGGAGGGGGGGTTACGAGCAGTACTTC
>NA|15|NA|TRBV2|TRBJ1-1
CASSAQGNMNTEAFF
TGTGCCAGCAGTGCTCAGGGGAACATGAACACTGAAGCTTTCTTT
>once|15|TRBD1|TRBV28|TRBJ2-7
CASRDRQQGMDEQYF
TGTGCCAGCAGGGATCGTCAACAGGGGATGGACGAGCAGTACTTC
>few|14|NA|TRBV7-2|TRBJ1-1
CASSLAAGNTEAFF
TGTGCCAGCAGCTTAGCAGCAGGGAACACTGAAGCTTTCTTT
>NA|14|TRBD2|TRBV10-3|TRBJ2-5
CAITSGRAAETQYF
TGTGCCATCACCAGCGGGAGGGCCGCGGAGACCCAGTACTTC
>NA|15|NA|TRBV6-5|TRBJ2-7
CASNGGTGVWGEQYF
TGTGCCAGCAATGGGGGGACGGGAGTGTGGGGCGAGCAGTACTTC
>NA|15|TRBD1|TRBV19|TRBJ1-1
CASSIRGTVNTEAFF
TGTGCCAGTAGTATTAGGGGGACAGTGAACACTGAAGCTTTCTTT
>NA|16|NA|TRBV6-6|TRBJ2-7
CASSYSWQDTSYEQYF
TGTGCCAGCAGTTACTCGTGGCAGGACACCTCCTACGAGCAGTACTTC